This T cell receptor beta chain is from a study of control samples from healthy donors and cancer patients. Sequenced by immunoSEQ multiplex PCR; TCRdb stores in-frame clones only, minus some. The sample contains 90,000 to 150,000 clones, 70% to 90% of which appear only once. From germline, CDR1 is LGHDT and CDR2 YNNKEL (reference sequence). The CDR3 spans 14 residues. The V end lost 4 bases, the J end lost 1 base, and 10 bases lay between the germline ends. The chain recombines TRBV3-1 (or the pseudogene TRBV3-2) with TRBJ1-2; D gene unclear. The specimen sequenced was blood. The source of this sequence is a man aged 40-50 years in good health. CDR3 in DNA: TGTGCCAGCAGCCCAGCCGGGTTTAACTATGGCTACACCTTC. Residues: CASSPAGFNYGYTF.